This T cell receptor beta chain originates from a study of tumor and adjacent non-tumor tissue in lung cancer. Study details: Approximately 4.2 million productive TCRbeta reads were obtained per sample on average.

V was cut by 4 bases and J by 1 base, with 21 bases left in between. Germline V CDR1 and CDR2: SEHNR, FQNEAQ (reference sequence). This CDR3 is 18 amino acids long. The template was RNA from unsorted bulk tissue. A modified ARM-PCR protocol with three rounds of nested PCR amplified TCRbeta. MiXCR, applied by TCRdb to the multiplex PCR reads, yields one record per CDR3 protein. The repertoire holds tens of thousands of distinct CDR3 sequences, 55% to 75% seen once, with around 9.5% in the top ten. This sequence was found in a woman between 40 and 55 years old with non-small cell lung cancer. The J gene is TRBJ2-3, the V gene TRBV7-9; no definite D call. The sequenced sample was lung tumor tissue. CDR3 amino acids: CASSYLPMRGRGTDTQYF. The DNA of the CDR3 is TGTGCCAGCAGCTATCTTCCTATGCGCGGACGGGGCACAGATACGCAGTATTTT.